A single sample gave rise to the 19 T cell receptor beta chains below, sequenced in a study of PD-1 blockade in classical Hodgkin lymphoma. The time point denotes: newly diagnosed, previously untreated cHL patient sample. Assay: immunoSEQ multiplex PCR; the TCRdb copy retains only in-frame clones and omits some. Altogether 70,000 or so clones are present, over 90% being singletons, with the ten largest covering roughly 2.7%. Sequencing was carried out using peripheral blood mononuclear cells (PBMCs). Receptors originate from a human donor with classical Hodgkin lymphoma.

J is TRBJ1-2 and V is TRBV7-9, with 8 bases aligning to TRBD1. The CDR3 consists of 14 residues. V shed 5 bases, J shed 3 bases, and the junction held 5 bases outside the gene matches. Germline assignment: CDR1 SEHNR and CDR2 FQNEAQ (reference sequence). CDR3: CASSPRQGYYGYTF. The CDR3 DNA reads as TGTGCCAGCAGCCCCCGACAGGGGTACTATGGCTACACCTTC.

The chain links TRBV29-1 to TRBJ2-1; D perhaps matches TRBD2 (6 bases). Deletions cut 4 bases from V and 11 bases from J, with 18 bases between. The CDR3 length is 13 residues. Germline assignment: CDR1 SQVTM and CDR2 ANQGSEA. CDR3 region: CSVGGVGSLQQFF. CDR3 bases: TGCAGCGTTGGGGGGGTCGGGAGTTTGCAGCAGTTCTTC.

This clone occurred once. The chain uses TRBV11-2 and TRBJ2-2; no clear D. The CDR3 loop spans 13 amino acids. Germline CDR1 reads SGHAT; CDR2 reads FQNNGV. V was trimmed by 4 bases and J by 4 bases, leaving 7 bases between them. In DNA form, the CDR3 reads TGTGCCAGCAGCTCTCCCCGCACCGGGGAGCTGTTTTTT. This codes for CASSSPRTGELFF.

This clone was observed a single time. The J gene is TRBJ1-5, the V gene TRBV25-1; D ambiguous. CDR3 size: 14 residues. Germline lookup yields CDR1 MGHDK and CDR2 SYGVNS. Trimming shortened V by 4 bases and J by 0 bases, and 7 bases separated the two germline ends. In DNA form, the CDR3 reads TGTGCCAGCAGTGGAGGGATTAGCAATCAGCCCCAGCATTTT. Translating gives CASSGGISNQPQHF.

The genes are TRBV18 and TRBJ1-5; D gene uncertain. In germline, CDR1 is KGHSH, CDR2 LQKENI. CDR3 length: 19 residues. V lost 2 bases to trimming and J lost 0 bases, with 20 bases between them. CDR3 nucleotide sequence: TGTGCCAGCTCACCAGCGGCCATCACCAATCCTAATAGCAATCAGCCCCAGCATTTT. Protein sequence: CASSPAAITNPNSNQPQHF.

This chain uses TRBV5-1 with TRBJ2-3; TRBD1 matches at 10 bases. Germline loops: CDR1 SGHRS, CDR2 YFSETQ. V shed 2 bases, J shed 2 bases, and the junction held 8 bases outside the gene matches. The CDR3 is 17 amino acids. In nucleotides, the CDR3 is TGCGCCAGCAGCTTAGGGGACAGGGGAAGGCACACAGATACGCAGTATTTT. Residues: CASSLGDRGRHTDTQYF.

The J gene is TRBJ2-7, the V gene TRBV7-9; the D gene is possibly TRBD2 (7 bases). Germline loops: CDR1 SEHNR, CDR2 FQNEAQ (reference sequence). The CDR3 has 14 residues. V shed 1 base and J shed 5 bases, with 12 bases lying between them. The CDR3 spells CASSLVGGRDEQYF. CDR3 nucleotides: TGTGCCAGCAGCTTAGTCGGGGGGCGCGACGAGCAGTACTTC.

The V call is TRBV10-1, the J call TRBJ2-3, with D unresolved. The CDR3 loop spans 15 amino acids. Trimming took 10 bases from V and 0 from J, leaving 17 bases between them. Germline CDR1 WNHNN, CDR2 SYGVQD (reference sequence). The CDR3 loop reads CATSLGSTSTDTQYF. In nucleotides, the CDR3 is TGCGCCACCTCGCTGGGTTCAACTAGCACAGATACGCAGTATTTT.

The rearrangement links TRBV27 to TRBJ1-2, with D possibly matching TRBD1 (5 bases). V gave up 0 bases and J gave up 8 bases, with 16 bases separating them. The CDR3 spans 15 residues. The germline V gene has CDR1 MNHEY and CDR2 SMNVEV (reference sequence). The CDR3 is CASSLSGQGLWGYTF. CDR3 coding DNA: TGTGCCAGCAGTTTATCTGGGCAGGGTCTTTGGGGCTACACCTTC.

V and J are TRBV15 and TRBJ1-1; 8 bases are a match to TRBD1. This CDR3 is built from 16 residues. Germline values: CDR1 LNHNV, CDR2 YYDKDF (reference sequence). The ends lost 6 bases at V and 4 bases at J; junction bases unmatched: 13. The CDR3 loop is CATRDREAVGATEAFF. CDR3 DNA: TGTGCCACCAGGGACAGGGAAGCTGTAGGGGCCACTGAAGCTTTCTTT.

The chain is built from TRBV28 and TRBJ2-7; 9 bases map to TRBD1. With 6 bases clipped from V and 0 bases from J, the junction kept 6 bases outside the gene matches. CDR1 is MDHEN, CDR2 SYDVKM, per germline. The CDR3 is 15 residues long. Written as DNA, the CDR3 is TGTGCCAGCAGAGCCGGGACAGGGAGCTCCTACGAGCAGTACTTC. Protein: CASRAGTGSSYEQYF.

V usage is TRBV10-3 and J usage is TRBJ1-1; no reliable D call. The germline V and J ends were trimmed by 10 bases and 1 base, with 10 bases remaining between them. The CDR3 has 12 residues. The germline V gene has CDR1 ENHRY and CDR2 SYGVKD. CDR3 amino acids: CATSTENTEAFF. The CDR3 nucleotides are TGTGCCACTTCAACAGAGAACACTGAAGCTTTCTTT.

Note on this clone: An end of the junction differs from the germline gene, which may be a read error. The chain carries TRBV5-8 and TRBJ2-1, with D tentatively TRBD2 (6 bases). The CDR3 has 11 amino acids. The germline CDR1 and CDR2 sequences are SGHTS and YDEGEE. The CDR3 coding sequence is TGTGCCAGCAGCTTCTCGCGGGACTCCATCTTC. Translation gives CASSFSRDSIF.

The chain has TRBV28 and TRBJ1-6; TRBD1 matches at 9 bases. CDR1 and CDR2 from the germline V gene are MDHEN and SYDVKM. The CDR3 is made up of 15 amino acids. With V trimmed by 1 base and J by 10 bases, 5 bases remained unmatched. In nucleotides, the CDR3 is TGTGCCAGCAGTTTATCAAGGACAGGGGACTCACCCCTCCACTTT. This translates into CASSLSRTGDSPLHF.

The V call is TRBV18, the J call TRBJ2-7; D call uncertain. Germline lookup yields CDR1 KGHSH and CDR2 LQKENI. The ends were cut back, 0 bases at V and 0 bases at J, with 9 bases in the middle. The CDR3 totals 15 residues. CDR3 nucleotides: TGTGCCAGCTCACCACCCCGGACCAGCTCCTACGAGCAGTACTTC. It translates to CASSPPRTSSYEQYF.

The V gene is TRBV12-2, the J gene TRBJ1-2. TRBV12-2 is a documented pseudogene. The CDR3 extends over 15 amino acids. CDR3 in DNA: TGTGCAAGTCGCTTAGGGAGGCCCGGACCGTATGGCTACACCTTC. The encoded protein is CASRLGRPGPYGYTF.

The V and J genes are TRBV6-1 and TRBJ2-5, with 9 nucleotides matching TRBD2. Germline CDR1 MNHNS, CDR2 SASEGT. Trimming removed 7 bases from V and 5 bases from J; junction bases left unmatched: 11. CDR3 size: 15 residues. The chain's CDR3 is CASTEGASGAETQYF. Written as DNA, the CDR3 is TGTGCCAGCACCGAGGGTGCTAGCGGGGCTGAGACCCAGTACTTC.

The chain couples TRBV14 to TRBJ2-7, with D hard to call. Germline lookup yields CDR1 SGHDN and CDR2 FVKESK. CDR3 length equals 11 residues. V lost 1 base and J lost 3, with 1 base in between. Written as DNA, the CDR3 is TGTGCCAGCAGCCAAGTCTACGAGCAGTACTTC. Its protein is CASSQVYEQYF.

This clone was detected only once. The V gene is TRBV28, the J gene TRBJ2-1; maybe TRBD1 (5 bases). V was pared by 6 bases and J by 2 bases, with 14 bases between. CDR1 is MDHEN and CDR2 is SYDVKM in the germline V gene. This CDR3 has 15 residues. The CDR3 nucleotides read TGTGCCAGCAGCTTCCAGGGTGGCCCCTACAATGAGCAGTTCTTC. The encoded protein is CASSFQGGPYNEQFF.